These T cell receptor beta chains were read from a single sample in a study of shared clonotypes between healthy human individuals. This table comes from immunoSEQ multiplex PCR, and its TCRdb copy is limited to in-frame clones, with some not included. The sample lists some 2.1 million clones, just under 95% occurring once. The sequencing input was naive CD8+ T cells sorted from blood. All receptors come from a man between 18 and 35 years old in good health. CDR3s include the opening cysteine and the closing phenylalanine or tryptophan. D genes are given only for firm matches. Clone size is stated in some rows and not others, as once, few, many or a class when expanded.

v_call	j_call	clone_size	d_call	cdr3_aa	cdr3_nt
TRBV18	TRBJ1-5	.	.	CASSPGGVAQPQHF	TGTGCCAGCTCACCAGGAGGGGTCGCTCAGCCCCAGCATTTT
TRBV6-5	TRBJ2-5	.	TRBD2	CASSPGGGSTETQYF	TGTGCCAGCAGTCCTGGTGGCGGGAGTACGGAGACCCAGTACTTC
TRBV29-1	TRBJ2-7	.	TRBD2	CSVDGGYEQYF	TGCAGCGTTGACGGGGGGTACGAGCAGTACTTC
TRBV13	TRBJ2-5	.	TRBD1	CASSPGQGGFETQYF	TGTGCCAGCAGCCCGGGACAGGGAGGGTTTGAGACCCAGTACTTC
TRBV10-2	TRBJ1-4	.	.	CASLQGEKLFF	TGCGCCAGCTTGCAGGGGGAAAAACTGTTTTTT
TRBV7-9	TRBJ1-1	once	.	CASSLSGTRDPKNTEAFF	TGTGCCAGCAGCTTATCCGGGACCCGAGACCCAAAAAACACTGAAGCTTTCTTT
TRBV5-6	TRBJ2-5	.	.	CASSFEEGGLQETQYF	TGTGCCAGCAGCTTTGAAGAGGGGGGACTTCAAGAGACCCAGTACTTC
TRBV11-2	TRBJ2-7	.	.	CASSSPGRSYEQYF	TGTGCCAGCAGCTCACCGGGCCGATCCTACGAGCAGTACTTC
TRBV7-8	TRBJ2-2	.	.	CASSLVDGPTGELFF	TGTGCCAGCAGCTTAGTGGACGGTCCCACCGGGGAGCTGTTTTTT
TRBV7-9	TRBJ2-7	.	TRBD2	CASSLSPGGKSGYEQYF	TGTGCCAGCAGTTTATCCCCCGGGGGGAAGTCGGGCTACGAGCAGTACTTC
TRBV9	TRBJ1-2	.	.	CASSDDFYGYTF	TGTGCCAGCAGCGACGACTTTTATGGCTACACCTTC
TRBV5-1	TRBJ2-3	.	TRBD1	CASSPRDRGVDTQYF	TGCGCCAGCAGCCCGCGGGACAGGGGTGTAGATACGCAGTATTTT
TRBV4-1	TRBJ1-5	.	.	CASSQDLDRGWDSNQPQHF	TGCGCCAGCAGCCAAGATCTGGACCGAGGATGGGATAGCAATCAGCCCCAGCATTTT